These 30 T cell receptor beta chains originate from one sample sequenced in a study of breast tumors, draining lymph nodes, adjacent tissues. TCRdb passed the multiplex PCR reads through MiXCR, listing each CDR3 protein once. The top ten clones hold less than 2.5% of a sample with about 140,000 distinct CDR3 sequences, over 25% of them seen once. Axillary draining lymph nodes of breast cancer patients supplied the node samples. The source material was axillary lymph node tissue. The source of these receptors is a female donor with breast cancer. Some clones in this sample may be carry-over from other donors' samples.

This clonotype has only a few counts. A much larger clone differs from this one at a single base, so this may be a read error. This chain joins TRBV20-1 and TRBJ1-2; possibly TRBD1 for D (6 bases). The CDR3 length is 12 residues. Germline V gene sequence: CDR1 DFQATT, CDR2 SNEGSKA (reference sequence). DNA of the CDR3: TGCAGTGCTAGAGAGGGGGCCTACGGCTCCACCTTC. It specifies CSAREGAYGSTF.

This clonotype came up many times. The chain has TRBV12-3 or TRBV12-4 and TRBJ1-4; 7 bases are shared with TRBD1. V lost 2 bases, J lost 8 bases, and 5 bases stayed unmatched. The CDR3 extends over 14 amino acids. The CDR3 DNA follows: TGTGCCAGCAGTTTATCAGGGGGTGTGGAAAAACTGTTTTTT. The encoded protein is CASSLSGGVEKLFF.

In its sample, this clonotype was seen many times. The J gene is TRBJ1-2, the V gene TRBV19; D remains unclear. Germline V gene sequence: CDR1 LNHDA, CDR2 SQIVND (reference sequence). V was cut by 3 bases and J by 6 bases, with 14 bases left in between. The CDR3 totals 14 residues. CDR3 nucleotide sequence: TGTGCCAGTAGTATTATCGGAGGGCCCGATGGCTACACCTTC. Protein: CASSIIGGPDGYTF.

This clonotype was seen many times. The V and J genes are TRBV6-5 and TRBJ2-7; a possible D gene is TRBD1 (6 bases). The germline gives CDR1 MNHEY, CDR2 SVGAGI. This CDR3 has 14 residues. Trimming shortened V by 6 bases and J by 1 base, and 13 bases separated the two germline ends. CDR3 amino acids: CASRLTGDSYEQYF. The CDR3 DNA reads TGTGCCAGCAGATTGACAGGTGATTCCTACGAGCAGTACTTC.

Notes on this clonotype: Mismatch with germline at one junction end may stem from a read error. The chain uses TRBV10-1 and TRBJ2-1, with 9 bases aligning to TRBD2. This CDR3 has 15 residues. Germline V CDR1 and CDR2: WNHNN, SYGVQD (reference sequence). The chain's CDR3 is CASSGLASLYSEQFF. Here the CDR3 DNA reads TGCGCCAGCAGCGGACTAGCGTCTCTATACAGTGAGCAGTTCTTC.

There are many counts of this clonotype. V usage is TRBV12-3 or TRBV12-4 and J usage is TRBJ1-2; D uncertain. V was clipped by 2 bases and J by 4 bases, with 8 bases between them. The CDR3 totals 13 residues. The CDR3 nucleotides read TGTGCCAGCAGTTTACAGGAAGTCTATGGCTACACCTTC. Translated: CASSLQEVYGYTF.

Note on this clonotype: This could be a read error, since a much larger clone is one nucleotide away. V and J are TRBV2 and TRBJ2-7; weak D call: TRBD2 (5 bases). Germline V lookup: CDR1 SNHLY, CDR2 FYNNEI. CDR3 length: 13 residues. Trimming stripped 5 bases from V and 6 bases from J, with 14 bases between. In DNA, the CDR3 is TGTGCCAGCAGTTACTCCCCGGACTGCGAGCAGTACTTC. Protein: CASSYSPDCEQYF. The full variable domain, its missing parts supplied by reference TRBV2 and TRBJ2-7, is EPEVTQTPSHQVTQMGQEVILRCVPISNHLYFYWYRQILGQKVEFLVSFYNNEISEKSEIFDDQFSVERPDGSNFTLKIRSTKLEDSAMYFCASSYSPDCEQYFGPGTRLTVT.

This clonotype was observed at least ten times. This rearrangement joins TRBV28 to TRBJ1-2; D remains unclear. V was trimmed by 5 bases and J by 7 bases, leaving 11 bases between them. Per germline, CDR1 MDHEN and CDR2 SYDVKM. The CDR3 consists of 12 residues. The CDR3 DNA reads TGTGCCAGCAGTCCATGGGTCCCTGGCTACACCTTC. Protein sequence: CASSPWVPGYTF.

There are many counts of this clonotype. This may stem from a read error, because a much larger clone lies one nucleotide away. This chain links TRBV6-5 with TRBJ2-5; 11 nucleotides align to TRBD2. Trimming cost V 5 bases and J 1 base; bases outside gene matches: 6. The CDR3 contains 16 residues. Per the germline V gene, CDR1 is MNHEY and CDR2 is SVGAGI. CDR3 coding DNA: TGTGCCAGCAGTCACGGACTAGCGGGTTTCCAAGAGACCCAGTACTTC. This encodes CASSHGLAGFQETQYF.

Ten or more counts support this clonotype. The chain has TRBV29-1 and TRBJ1-5; maybe TRBD1 (6 bases). This CDR3 is built from 14 residues. The germline V gene encodes CDR1 SQVTM and CDR2 ANQGSEA. V was trimmed by 3 bases and J by 3 bases, leaving 12 bases between them. CDR3: CSVDSGAPNQPQHF. The CDR3 region has the DNA TGCAGCGTTGATTCGGGGGCCCCCAATCAGCCCCAGCATTTT.

The J gene is TRBJ1-1, the V gene TRBV6-2 or TRBV6-3; 8 nucleotides match TRBD1. With 6 bases clipped from V and 2 bases from J, the junction kept 11 bases outside the gene matches. The CDR3 length is 16 residues. CDR1 and CDR2 from the germline V gene are MNHEY and SVGEGT. The CDR3 region is CASRTDRGGFNTEAFF. In DNA, the CDR3 is TGTGCCAGCAGAACAGACAGGGGCGGATTTAACACTGAAGCTTTCTTT.

The V gene is TRBV6-1, the J gene TRBJ2-4, with 7 bases matching TRBD2. This CDR3 is 13 amino acids long. V was pared by 6 bases and J by 6 bases, with 5 bases of the junction left unmatched. Germline CDR1 is MNHNS and CDR2 is SASEGT. DNA for the CDR3: TGTGCCAGCAGGCCCACGGGGGGAAACATTCAGTACTTC. Translation: CASRPTGGNIQYF.

This clonotype was seen ten or more times. The chain is built from TRBV6-1 and TRBJ1-6; D unresolved. Between the trimmed V and J ends, which lost 8 bases and 7 bases, there was a span of 18 bases. This CDR3 spans 15 amino acids. The V gene's germline CDR1 is MNHNS and CDR2 SASEGT. CDR3 residues: CASLPSFSLNSPLHF. In DNA, the CDR3 is TGTGCCAGCTTACCCTCCTTCAGCCTAAATTCACCCCTCCACTTT.

The chain couples TRBV7-6 to TRBJ2-3; the D call may be TRBD1 or TRBD2 (5 bases each). Trimming removed 5 bases from V and 11 bases from J, with 20 bases in between. The CDR3 spans 14 residues. CDR1 SGHVS and CDR2 FNYEAQ come from the germline V gene. The CDR3 sequence is CASSPGWENNEQYF. The DNA of the CDR3 is TGTGCCAGCAGCCCAGGGTGGGAGAACAATGAGCAGTATTTT.

This clonotype was observed at least ten times. This rearrangement joins TRBV10-2 to TRBJ2-7; D unclear. The germline V gene encodes CDR1 WSHSY and CDR2 SAAADI. The CDR3 extends over 14 amino acids. V was clipped by 3 bases and J by 5 bases, with 14 bases between them. The CDR3 region is CASSDPGRRNEQYV. Here the CDR3 DNA reads TGCGCCAGCAGTGATCCAGGCCGGAGAAACGAGCAGTACGTC.

This clonotype has ten or more counts. J is TRBJ1-6 and V is TRBV7-3; no clear D gene. The CDR3 is made up of 14 amino acids. V was shortened by 1 base and J by 9 bases, with 10 bases between the two germline ends. CDR1 is SGHTA, CDR2 FQGTGA, per germline. CDR3 DNA: TGTGCCAGCAGCTTAAGCACGGTTCGTTCACCCCTCCACTTT. Its protein is CASSLSTVRSPLHF.

This clonotype was counted ten times or more. As DNA, the CDR3 is TGTGCCAGCAGCTTAGCGGGGACAGGGGTTAACGAGCAGTACTTC. Amino acids: CASSLAGTGVNEQYF. The V and J genes are TRBV7-8 and TRBJ2-7, with TRBD1 identical over 10 bases. The J segment lost 5 bases and the V segment lost 0 bases, leaving 4 bases of the junction unmatched. The CDR3 contains 15 residues. Germline V gene data show CDR1 as SGHVS and CDR2 as FQNEAQ.

This clonotype was seen a handful of times. It may be a read error: a sequence one base away is much more abundant. V gene TRBV5-4 combines with J gene TRBJ2-5; TRBD1 matches 7 bases. This CDR3 spans 15 amino acids. V was clipped by 2 bases and J by 2 bases; unmatched bases: 6. Germline CDR1 reads SGHNT; CDR2 reads YYREEE (reference sequence). The CDR3 sequence: CASSFGTAQQETQYF. The CDR3, as DNA: TGTGCCAGCAGCTTCGGGACAGCGCAACAAGAGACCCAGTACTTC.

The CDR3 protein is CASSHRPGGTNEQYV. The CDR3 DNA follows: TGTGCCAGCAGTCACCGGCCGGGGGGGACCAATGAGCAGTACGTC. This chain joins TRBV6-4 and TRBJ2-7; 8 nucleotides align to TRBD2. Germline assignment: CDR1 MRHNA and CDR2 SNTAGT. Unmatched junction bases numbered 13, after V lost 5 bases and J lost 7 bases. This CDR3 is built from 15 residues.

The table lists this clonotype with many counts. J is TRBJ1-5 and V is TRBV19, with a tentative D call TRBD1 (5 bases). The CDR3 totals 16 residues. Germline CDR1 is LNHDA and CDR2 is SQIVND (reference sequence). V was pared by 10 bases and J by 2 bases, with 21 bases between. The CDR3 here is CAKTGAGNTGNQPQHF. The CDR3 DNA reads TGTGCCAAAACCGGGGCAGGGAATACTGGCAATCAGCCCCAGCATTTT.

This clonotype was counted many times. Germline and junction disagree at one end, which may indicate a read error. The gene calls are TRBV7-9 and TRBJ1-5; 8 bases line up with TRBD1. The germline V gene has CDR1 SEHNR and CDR2 FQNEAQ (reference sequence). This CDR3 region has 15 residues. This CDR3 reads CASSLGSGGNQPQHF. CDR3 sequence (DNA): TGTGCCAGCAGCTTAGGTTCAGGGGGCAACCAGCCCCAGCATTTT.

Concerning this clonotype itself: The final CDR3 position lacks the conserved phenylalanine or tryptophan, pointing to a likely read error. It is unclear where the CDR3 begins or ends on the DNA, so no DNA is shown, and the CDR3 is as TCRdb lists it. The rearrangement uses TRBV19 and TRBJ2-5; no DNA check was done on the table's D call, TRBD2. Counting both end residues, the CDR3 totals 17 amino acids. Germline CDR1 and CDR2: LNHDA and SQIVND (reference sequence). This CDR3 reads CASSIPKLAGKQETQSS.

The chain combines TRBV11-1 with TRBJ2-5; 7 nucleotides align to TRBD1. The germline V gene encodes CDR1 SGHAT and CDR2 FQDESV (reference sequence). Unmatched junction bases numbered 8, after V lost 2 bases and J lost 2 bases. The CDR3 runs to 16 residues. CDR3 protein: CASSLTGQTSQETQYF. CDR3 bases: TGTGCCAGCAGCTTAACGGGACAGACGAGTCAAGAGACCCAGTACTTC. Variable domain in full (rest from reference TRBV11-1 and TRBJ2-5): EAEVAQSPRYKITEKSQAVAFWCDPISGHATLYWYRQILGQGPELLVQFQDESVVDDSQLPKDRFSAERLKGVDSTLKIQPAELGDSAMYLCASSLTGQTSQETQYFGPGTRLLVL.

This clonotype occurred many times. This chain uses TRBV25-1 with TRBJ1-2; D might be TRBD1 (5 bases). This CDR3 is 11 amino acids long. Germline V CDR1 and CDR2: MGHDK, SYGVNS. V lost 8 bases, J lost 4 bases, and 8 bases lay in between. The CDR3 DNA reads as TGTGCCAGCGGGGGGAGCTATGGCTACACCTTC. Protein: CASGGSYGYTF.

In the case of this clonotype: A junction boundary mismatches the germline segment, possibly from a read error. This chain connects TRBV5-5 to TRBJ1-6; D not certain. The CDR3 extends over 15 amino acids. Germline V CDR1 and CDR2: SGHKS, YYEKEE (reference sequence). The CDR3 is CASGLLWARDSPLHF. DNA for the CDR3: TGTGCCAGCGGCTTGCTGTGGGCCCGGGATTCACCCCTCCACTTT. The variable domain in full, completed from reference TRBV5-5 and TRBJ1-6, reads DAGVTQSPTHLIKTRGQQVTLRCSPISGHKSVSWYQQVLGQGPQFIFQYYEKEERGRGNFPDRFSARQFPNYSSELNVNALLLGDSALYLCASGLLWARDSPLHFGNGTRLTVT.

This clonotype occurred many times. This chain uses TRBV7-8 with TRBJ2-7; D gene ambiguous. Per the germline V gene, CDR1 is SGHVS and CDR2 is FQNEAQ. Trimming pared 0 bases from V and 2 bases from J, leaving 11 bases between. The CDR3 has 15 amino acids. The CDR3 loop reads CASSLASTPTYEQYV. CDR3 DNA: TGTGCCAGCAGCTTAGCTTCAACCCCAACCTACGAGCAGTACGTC.

This clonotype was observed at least ten times. The chain recombines TRBV20-1 with TRBJ2-3, with TRBD2 identical over 9 bases. The CDR3 has 15 amino acids. The trim removed 3 bases at V and 6 bases at J, leaving 10 bases unmatched. Germline assignment: CDR1 DFQATT and CDR2 SNEGSKA (reference sequence). In DNA, the CDR3 is TGCAGTGCTAGCTCTCTAGCGGGACTTCAGGATACGCAGTATTTT. Translation: CSASSLAGLQDTQYF.

This clonotype was seen more than once but under ten times. This sequence joins TRBV24-1 and TRBJ2-5; 11 positions match TRBD1. The ends lost 7 bases at V and 5 bases at J; junction bases unmatched: 5. Germline-derived CDR1 and CDR2 are KGHDR and SFDVKD. CDR3 size: 14 residues. The CDR3 DNA follows: TGTGCCACCAGAGGGACAGGGGGTAGGGAGACCCAGTACTTC. This gives the protein CATRGTGGRETQYF.

This clonotype has a count of ten or more. This chain connects TRBV7-8 to TRBJ2-1; 12 positions agree with TRBD2. Trimming took 5 bases from V and 5 from J; bases not matched to a gene: 16. Per germline, CDR1 SGHVS and CDR2 FQNEAQ. This CDR3 comprises 19 residues. The CDR3 DNA follows: TGTGCCAGCAGCGTCCGACTAGCTAGCGGGGGGGTTGTTAACAATGAGCAGTTCTTC. Translated, it gives CASSVRLASGGVVNNEQFF.

This clonotype was detected many times. This chain joins TRBV7-2 and TRBJ2-2; D is uncertain. Germline V gives CDR1 SGHTA, CDR2 FQGNSA. Trimming shortened V by 5 bases and J by 0 bases, and 10 bases separated the two germline ends. The length of the CDR3 is 15 residues. The CDR3 DNA is TGTGCCAGCAGCCTCGGATATGCGAACACCGGGGAGCTGTTTTTT. The encoded protein is CASSLGYANTGELFF.